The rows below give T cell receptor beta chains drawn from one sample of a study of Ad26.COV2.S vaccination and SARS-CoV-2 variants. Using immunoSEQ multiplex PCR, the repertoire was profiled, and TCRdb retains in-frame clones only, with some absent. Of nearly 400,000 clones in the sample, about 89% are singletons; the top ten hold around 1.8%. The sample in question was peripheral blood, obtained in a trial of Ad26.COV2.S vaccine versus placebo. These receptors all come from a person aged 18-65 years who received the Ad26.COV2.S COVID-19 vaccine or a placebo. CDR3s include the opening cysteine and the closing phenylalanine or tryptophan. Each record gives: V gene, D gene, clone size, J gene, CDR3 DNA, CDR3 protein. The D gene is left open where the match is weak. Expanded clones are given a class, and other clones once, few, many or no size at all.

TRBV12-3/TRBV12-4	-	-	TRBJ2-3	TGTGCCAGCACCCGGGGGGCCACAGATACGCAGTATTTT	CASTRGATDTQYF
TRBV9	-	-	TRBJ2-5	TGTGCCAGCAGCGCCTCGGGGCTACCCCAAGAGACCCAGTACTTC	CASSASGLPQETQYF
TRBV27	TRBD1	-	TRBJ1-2	TGTGCCAGCAGTTTACGTCGGACAGGGAACCGTGGCTACACCTTC	CASSLRRTGNRGYTF
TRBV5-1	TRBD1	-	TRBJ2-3	TGCGCCAGCAGCATTCAGGGGGCAGGTACAGATACGCAGTATTTT	CASSIQGAGTDTQYF
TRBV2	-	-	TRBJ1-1	TGTGCCAGCAGTGAAGGGCGAGACACTGAAGCTTTCTTT	CASSEGRDTEAFF
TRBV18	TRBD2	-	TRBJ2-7	TGTGCCAGCTCACTAAGACTAGCGGGAGTGGAAGGGTCATACGAGCAGTACTTC	CASSLRLAGVEGSYEQYF
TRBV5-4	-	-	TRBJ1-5	TGTGCCAGCAGCTTCGGGGGGCGGGGGAGCAATCAGCCCCAGCATTTT	CASSFGGRGSNQPQHF
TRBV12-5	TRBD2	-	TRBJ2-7	TGTGCTAGTGGTTTGGGGGGACTAGCGGGGATAGAGCAGTACTTC	CASGLGGLAGIEQYF
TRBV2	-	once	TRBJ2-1	TGTGCCAGCAGTGAACCCATTGAGAAGATCGGCAATGAGCAGTTCTTC	CASSEPIEKIGNEQFF
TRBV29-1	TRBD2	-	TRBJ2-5	TGCAGCGTTGAAGTAGGGACTAGCGGGGGGGAGACCCAGTACTTC	CSVEVGTSGGETQYF
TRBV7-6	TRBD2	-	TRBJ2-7	TGTGCCAGCAGCTTTGCCCAGCGGGGCCCGGCTTCGGAGCAGTACTTC	CASSFAQRGPASEQYF
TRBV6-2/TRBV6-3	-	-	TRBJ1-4	TGTGCCAGCAGTTACTCCAATACAGGGCTGGGGAATGAAAAACTGTTTTTT	CASSYSNTGLGNEKLFF
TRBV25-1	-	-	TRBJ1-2	TGTGCCAGCAAACAGCCGGGTACTAACTATGGCTACACCTTC	CASKQPGTNYGYTF
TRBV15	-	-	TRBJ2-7	TGTGCCACCAGCAGAGGGGGAAAGCAGGCCTACGAGCAGTACTTC	CATSRGGKQAYEQYF
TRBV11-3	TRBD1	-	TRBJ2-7	TGTGCCAGCAGCCCAATAGGGACAGGGGGCAGCGAGCAGTACTTC	CASSPIGTGGSEQYF
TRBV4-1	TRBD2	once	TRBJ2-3	TGCGCCAGCAGCCAGGGACTAGCGGGAGTATGGGGCACAGATACGCAGTATTTT	CASSQGLAGVWGTDTQYF
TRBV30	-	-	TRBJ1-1	TGTGCCTGGAGTTCCGACCCATCCTCTCGAGCTTTCTTT	CAWSSDPSSRAFF
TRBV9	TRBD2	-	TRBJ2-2	TGTGCCAGCAGAAGGACTAGCACGAACACCGGGGAGCTGTTTTTT	CASRRTSTNTGELFF
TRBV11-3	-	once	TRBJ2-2	TGTGCCAGCAGCTTAGATTTGACAACCACCGGGGAGCTGTTTTTT	CASSLDLTTTGELFF
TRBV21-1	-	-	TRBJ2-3	TGTGCCAGCAGCCTTCGCAAAGGGACAGATACGCAGTATTTT	CASSLRKGTDTQYF
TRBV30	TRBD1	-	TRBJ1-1	TGTGCCTGGAGTGACACAGGGGGAGCTTTCTTT	CAWSDTGGAFF
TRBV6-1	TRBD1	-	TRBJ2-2	TGTGCCAGCAGTGTTCGGACAGGGACGAACACCGGGGAGCTGTTTTTT	CASSVRTGTNTGELFF
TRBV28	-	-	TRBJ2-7	TGTGCCAGCAGTTCCCCGAGTGGGCAGTACTTC	CASSSPSGQYF
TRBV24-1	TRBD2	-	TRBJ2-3	TGTGCCACCAGTGATCCTCGGGGGAGCGGGAGTGGAACAGATACGCAGTATTTT	CATSDPRGSGSGTDTQYF
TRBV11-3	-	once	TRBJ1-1	TGTGCCAGCAGCGCTAGGACACATAACACTGAAGCTTTCTTT	CASSARTHNTEAFF
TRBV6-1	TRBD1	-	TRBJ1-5	TGTGCCAGCAGTGACACAGGGGGCGGTGGCAATCAGCCCCAGCATTTT	CASSDTGGGGNQPQHF
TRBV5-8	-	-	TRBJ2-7	TGTGCCAGCAGCTTGAAGGGGGTAGGAGAGCAGTACTTC	CASSLKGVGEQYF